The rows below give T cell receptor beta chains drawn from one sample of a study of blood T cell repertoires in COVID-19. Data came from immunoSEQ multiplex PCR; TCRdb stores just in-frame clones and leaves some out. The table shows approximately 280,000 clones, with roughly nine tenths occurring only once. The sequencing input was PBMCs or T cells enriched from blood (not recorded which). The receptors here all came from a woman under 30 who had recovered from COVID-19. Both conserved end residues are part of each CDR3. The order of the fields is J gene, clone size, D gene, V gene, CDR3 protein, CDR3 DNA. D genes are given only for firm matches. Size values are once, few and many counts, or a class for expanded clones, and some rows have none.

J gene: TRBJ2-1
clone size: once
D gene: TRBD1
V gene: TRBV19
CDR3 protein: CASSPVSGGWNEQFF
CDR3 DNA: TGTGCCAGTAGCCCGGTCTCAGGGGGCTGGAATGAGCAGTTCTTC

J gene: TRBJ1-4
clone size: .
D gene: .
V gene: TRBV19
CDR3 protein: CASSIRGTGYNEKLFF
CDR3 DNA: TGTGCCAGTAGTATTCGGGGGACCGGGTATAATGAAAAACTGTTTTTT

J gene: TRBJ2-1
clone size: .
D gene: TRBD2
V gene: TRBV25-1
CDR3 protein: CASMGLAAHNEQFF
CDR3 DNA: TGTGCCAGCATGGGACTAGCGGCCCACAATGAGCAGTTCTTC

J gene: TRBJ1-3
clone size: few
D gene: TRBD1
V gene: TRBV27
CDR3 protein: CASRKGQGDTIYF
CDR3 DNA: TGTGCCAGCAGAAAGGGACAGGGAGACACCATATATTTT

J gene: TRBJ1-1
clone size: .
D gene: .
V gene: TRBV1
CDR3 protein: CTSSQWAGTMNTEAFF
CDR3 DNA: TGCACCAGCAGCCAATGGGCAGGGACTATGAACACTGAAGCTTTCTTT

J gene: TRBJ1-5
clone size: .
D gene: .
V gene: TRBV7-2
CDR3 protein: CASSSDRGQPQHF
CDR3 DNA: TGTGCCAGCAGCTCCGATAGGGGTCAGCCCCAGCATTTT

J gene: TRBJ2-2
clone size: .
D gene: .
V gene: TRBV27
CDR3 protein: CASSLVRANTGELFF
CDR3 DNA: TGTGCCAGCAGTTTGGTACGGGCGAACACCGGGGAGCTGTTTTTT

J gene: TRBJ2-2
clone size: .
D gene: .
V gene: TRBV7-9
CDR3 protein: CASSGKRAGAGELFF
CDR3 DNA: TGTGCCAGCAGCGGGAAACGGGCAGGGGCCGGGGAGCTGTTTTTT

J gene: TRBJ2-3
clone size: .
D gene: TRBD2
V gene: TRBV12-5
CDR3 protein: CASGLIRLARTDTQYF
CDR3 DNA: TGTGCTAGTGGTTTGATAAGACTAGCCCGCACAGATACGCAGTATTTT

J gene: TRBJ2-2
clone size: few
D gene: .
V gene: TRBV6-4
CDR3 protein: CASSAGDTGELFF
CDR3 DNA: TGTGCCAGCAGTGCAGGGGACACCGGGGAGCTGTTTTTT

J gene: TRBJ2-2
clone size: .
D gene: .
V gene: TRBV27
CDR3 protein: CASSWERNTGELFF
CDR3 DNA: TGTGCCAGCAGTTGGGAGCGGAACACCGGGGAGCTGTTTTTT

J gene: TRBJ1-6
clone size: .
D gene: .
V gene: TRBV7-9
CDR3 protein: CASSLIGGGSPLHF
CDR3 DNA: TGTGCCAGCAGCTTAATCGGAGGTGGTTCACCCCTCCACTTT

J gene: TRBJ2-1
clone size: .
D gene: .
V gene: TRBV2
CDR3 protein: CASSELNEQFF
CDR3 DNA: TGTGCCAGCAGTGAACTAAACGAGCAGTTCTTC

J gene: TRBJ2-7
clone size: .
D gene: .
V gene: TRBV9
CDR3 protein: CASSATSQGYEQYF
CDR3 DNA: TGTGCCAGCAGCGCTACATCGCAGGGCTACGAGCAGTACTTC

J gene: TRBJ2-1
clone size: .
D gene: TRBD2
V gene: TRBV5-4
CDR3 protein: CASSLPSGSRDEQFF
CDR3 DNA: TGTGCCAGCAGCTTGCCCAGCGGGAGTCGAGATGAGCAGTTCTTC

J gene: TRBJ1-1
clone size: .
D gene: .
V gene: TRBV27
CDR3 protein: CASSLGPNTEAFF
CDR3 DNA: TGTGCCAGCAGTTTAGGGCCGAACACTGAAGCTTTCTTT

J gene: TRBJ1-1
clone size: few
D gene: TRBD1
V gene: TRBV5-6
CDR3 protein: CASQTGRLTEAFF
CDR3 DNA: TGTGCCAGCCAGACAGGGAGGCTAACTGAAGCTTTCTTT

J gene: TRBJ2-2
clone size: .
D gene: TRBD2
V gene: TRBV29-1
CDR3 protein: CSVGTSGTGELFF
CDR3 DNA: TGCAGCGTTGGTACTAGCGGCACCGGGGAGCTGTTTTTT

J gene: TRBJ2-1
clone size: .
D gene: .
V gene: TRBV19
CDR3 protein: CASSIRTGAGEQFF
CDR3 DNA: TGTGCCAGTAGTATAAGGACGGGAGCCGGTGAGCAGTTCTTC

J gene: TRBJ1-2
clone size: .
D gene: TRBD1
V gene: TRBV5-1
CDR3 protein: CASSVDRGPIDGYTF
CDR3 DNA: TGCGCCAGCAGCGTGGACAGGGGCCCCATAGATGGCTACACCTTC

J gene: TRBJ1-2
clone size: .
D gene: .
V gene: TRBV27
CDR3 protein: CASSLSGVGAPNYGYTF
CDR3 DNA: TGTGCCAGCAGTTTATCGGGGGTGGGGGCCCCTAACTATGGCTACACCTTC

J gene: TRBJ1-4
clone size: .
D gene: .
V gene: TRBV2
CDR3 protein: CASRATGSTNEKLFF
CDR3 DNA: TGTGCCAGCAGAGCAACAGGGTCAACTAATGAAAAACTGTTTTTT

J gene: TRBJ1-5
clone size: .
D gene: .
V gene: TRBV2
CDR3 protein: CASSEIMADQPQHF
CDR3 DNA: TGTGCCAGCAGTGAAATCATGGCGGATCAGCCCCAGCATTTT

J gene: TRBJ2-7
clone size: .
D gene: .
V gene: TRBV27
CDR3 protein: CASSLKGFYEQYF
CDR3 DNA: TGTGCCAGCAGTTTAAAGGGGTTCTACGAGCAGTACTTC

J gene: TRBJ1-6
clone size: .
D gene: .
V gene: TRBV10-3
CDR3 protein: CAISESKDIGYSPLHF
CDR3 DNA: TGTGCCATCAGTGAGTCGAAAGACATAGGATATTCACCCCTCCACTTT

J gene: TRBJ2-7
clone size: .
D gene: TRBD1
V gene: TRBV27
CDR3 protein: CASSPDRGAGNEQYF
CDR3 DNA: TGTGCCAGCAGTCCGGACAGGGGAGCGGGAAACGAGCAGTACTTC

J gene: TRBJ1-6
clone size: .
D gene: TRBD1
V gene: TRBV19
CDR3 protein: CASRGRGESPLHF
CDR3 DNA: TGTGCCAGTAGGGGCAGGGGGGAGTCACCCCTCCACTTT

J gene: TRBJ1-3
clone size: once
D gene: TRBD1
V gene: TRBV11-2
CDR3 protein: CASRRGSGGGNTIYF
CDR3 DNA: TGTGCCAGCAGGAGGGGCTCAGGGGGCGGAAACACCATATATTTT

J gene: TRBJ2-1
clone size: .
D gene: TRBD1
V gene: TRBV13
CDR3 protein: CASKGRTGVWTGPYNEQFF
CDR3 DNA: TGTGCCAGCAAGGGCCGGACAGGGGTATGGACAGGCCCCTACAATGAGCAGTTCTTC

J gene: TRBJ1-6
clone size: once
D gene: TRBD1
V gene: TRBV2
CDR3 protein: CASREQGLDNSPLHF
CDR3 DNA: TGTGCCAGCAGGGAACAGGGGCTCGATAATTCACCCCTCCACTTT

J gene: TRBJ2-7
clone size: few
D gene: .
V gene: TRBV28
CDR3 protein: CASSFSGGMEQYF
CDR3 DNA: TGTGCCAGCAGTTTTTCCGGGGGAATGGAACAGTACTTC

J gene: TRBJ2-7
clone size: .
D gene: TRBD2
V gene: TRBV28
CDR3 protein: CASSLTGLAGGYEQYF
CDR3 DNA: TGTGCCAGCAGCCTGACGGGGCTAGCGGGGGGCTACGAGCAGTACTTC

J gene: TRBJ2-1
clone size: once
D gene: TRBD2
V gene: TRBV2
CDR3 protein: CASTKIGGTSGNEQFF
CDR3 DNA: TGTGCCAGCACCAAAATCGGGGGGACTAGCGGAAATGAGCAGTTCTTC

J gene: TRBJ1-1
clone size: .
D gene: .
V gene: TRBV5-1
CDR3 protein: CASSLAGTSNTEAFF
CDR3 DNA: TGCGCCAGCAGCTTGGCAGGCACTTCGAACACTGAAGCTTTCTTT

J gene: TRBJ2-3
clone size: .
D gene: TRBD2
V gene: TRBV7-3
CDR3 protein: CASSREGGPDTQYF
CDR3 DNA: TGTGCCAGCAGTCGAGAGGGAGGGCCAGATACGCAGTATTTT

J gene: TRBJ2-2
clone size: .
D gene: .
V gene: TRBV5-8
CDR3 protein: CASSLYLVDTGELFF
CDR3 DNA: TGTGCCAGCAGCTTGTACTTGGTGGACACCGGGGAGCTGTTTTTT

J gene: TRBJ2-1
clone size: once
D gene: .
V gene: TRBV10-2
CDR3 protein: CASSGGVASSYNEQFF
CDR3 DNA: TGCGCCAGCAGTGGGGGGGTTGCTAGCTCCTACAATGAGCAGTTCTTC

J gene: TRBJ1-6
clone size: .
D gene: .
V gene: TRBV5-1
CDR3 protein: CASSLEGGDYNSPLHF
CDR3 DNA: TGCGCCAGCAGCTTGGAAGGGGGAGACTATAATTCACCCCTCCACTTT

J gene: TRBJ2-5
clone size: .
D gene: .
V gene: TRBV10-3
CDR3 protein: CAISPRVEETQYF
CDR3 DNA: TGTGCCATCAGTCCCAGGGTGGAGGAGACCCAGTACTTC

J gene: TRBJ1-1
clone size: .
D gene: TRBD1
V gene: TRBV5-1
CDR3 protein: CASSPRQGNTEAFF
CDR3 DNA: TGCGCCAGCAGCCCAAGACAGGGGAACACTGAAGCTTTCTTT

J gene: TRBJ1-1
clone size: .
D gene: .
V gene: TRBV19
CDR3 protein: CASSLVRGHQNTEAFF
CDR3 DNA: TGTGCCAGTAGTCTAGTTAGGGGACACCAGAACACTGAAGCTTTCTTT

J gene: TRBJ2-3
clone size: .
D gene: .
V gene: TRBV7-2
CDR3 protein: CASSVSDYTDTQYF
CDR3 DNA: TGTGCCAGCAGCGTTAGCGATTACACAGATACGCAGTATTTT

J gene: TRBJ1-2
clone size: .
D gene: .
V gene: TRBV7-9
CDR3 protein: CASSLMALGGQNYGYTF
CDR3 DNA: TGTGCCAGCAGCTTAATGGCTCTGGGAGGGCAAAACTATGGCTACACCTTC

J gene: TRBJ2-3
clone size: .
D gene: .
V gene: TRBV7-3
CDR3 protein: CASSLQGSSTDTQYF
CDR3 DNA: TGTGCCAGCAGCCTACAGGGCTCTAGCACAGATACGCAGTATTTT

J gene: TRBJ2-1
clone size: .
D gene: .
V gene: TRBV11-2
CDR3 protein: CASSFNPPRSGRNNEQFF
CDR3 DNA: TGTGCCAGCAGCTTTAATCCCCCAAGGAGCGGACGCAACAATGAGCAGTTCTTC

J gene: TRBJ2-3
clone size: .
D gene: .
V gene: TRBV11-1
CDR3 protein: CASSVRGSQHTQYF
CDR3 DNA: TGTGCCAGCAGCGTCCGGGGGTCTCAGCATACGCAGTATTTT

J gene: TRBJ2-1
clone size: few
D gene: .
V gene: TRBV7-3
CDR3 protein: CASSRPGNEQFF
CDR3 DNA: TGTGCCAGCAGCCGACCAGGCAATGAGCAGTTCTTC

J gene: TRBJ1-3
clone size: few
D gene: .
V gene: TRBV6-5
CDR3 protein: CASSYQSGNTIYF
CDR3 DNA: TGTGCCAGCAGTTATCAATCGGGGAACACCATATATTTT

J gene: TRBJ1-4
clone size: .
D gene: .
V gene: TRBV7-8
CDR3 protein: CASSPSEEKLFF
CDR3 DNA: TGTGCCAGCAGCCCCTCCGAGGAAAAACTGTTTTTT

J gene: TRBJ2-7
clone size: .
D gene: .
V gene: TRBV7-2
CDR3 protein: CASSLSAGPVYEQYF
CDR3 DNA: TGTGCCAGCAGCTTATCCGCAGGGCCTGTCTACGAGCAGTACTTC